The 8 T cell receptor beta chains listed next were all sequenced from one sample in a study of blood T cell repertoires in COVID-19. Here immunoSEQ multiplex PCR was the method, and the copy in TCRdb shows in-frame clones only, minus some. The sample lists under 350,000 clones; approximately 86% were seen once. The sequencing input was PBMCs or T cells enriched from blood (not recorded which). Receptors originate from a woman aged 18-29 years who had recovered from COVID-19.

This clone occurred once. J is TRBJ2-1 and V is TRBV19, with D possibly matching TRBD2 (5 bases). Germline V lookup: CDR1 LNHDA, CDR2 SQIVND (reference sequence). The V end was cut by 3 bases, the J end by 2 bases, with 14 bases between. The CDR3 has 16 amino acids. The CDR3 spells CASSILGGLTYNEQFF. The CDR3 coding sequence is TGTGCCAGTAGTATTCTAGGCGGGCTTACCTACAATGAGCAGTTCTTC.

This clone ranks as medium-sized (0.01 to 0.1%). The chain links TRBV4-3 to TRBJ1-2, with 7 bases that match TRBD1. Germline loops: CDR1 LGHNA, CDR2 YSLEER. The CDR3 has 17 amino acids. Losses at the gene ends were 0 bases for V and 3 bases for J; bases not matched to a gene: 10. CDR3 nucleotides: TGCGCCAGCAGCCAAGATCGCCTTACAGGGGCGCACTATGGCTACACCTTC. Translated: CASSQDRLTGAHYGYTF.

The chain uses TRBV6-6 and TRBJ1-1; D uncertain. The V end was cut by 2 bases, the J end by 4 bases, with 14 bases between. The germline V gene encodes CDR1 MNHNY and CDR2 SVGAGI (reference sequence). The CDR3 totals 15 residues. The CDR3: CASSYRGSKSTEAFF. The CDR3 DNA reads as TGTGCCAGCAGTTACCGCGGGAGCAAAAGCACTGAAGCTTTCTTT.

This clone occurred once. The V gene is TRBV2, the J gene TRBJ2-3, with 7 bases lining up with TRBD1. This CDR3 spans 14 amino acids. V dropped 9 bases and J dropped 3; count of bases not matched to a gene: 9. Germline lookup yields CDR1 SNHLY and CDR2 FYNNEI. The CDR3 is CARNRGYGTDTQYF. In DNA form, the CDR3 reads TGTGCCAGGAACAGGGGATATGGGACAGATACGCAGTATTTT.

This chain links TRBV5-4 with TRBJ2-7; D might be TRBD2 (5 bases). CDR1 is SGHNT and CDR2 is YYREEE in the germline V gene (reference sequence). This CDR3 region has 14 residues. The V gene lost 4 bases and the J gene lost 2 bases, with 13 bases spanning the gap. DNA of the CDR3: TGTGCCAGCAGCCGAATGGACTTAGCCTACGAGCAGTACTTC. Its protein product is CASSRMDLAYEQYF.

The V call is TRBV7-9, the J call TRBJ2-3; the match to TRBD2 covers 13 bases. CDR3 length: 16 residues. Germline V gene lookup returns CDR1 SEHNR and CDR2 FQNEAQ (reference sequence). The ends lost 1 base at V and 5 bases at J; junction bases unmatched: 3. CDR3 DNA: TGTGCCAGCAGCTTAGGGACTAGCGGGAGAAGAGATACGCAGTATTTT. Encoded protein: CASSLGTSGRRDTQYF.

J is TRBJ2-3 and V is TRBV5-1; no clear D. This CDR3 has 12 residues. Germline values: CDR1 SGHRS, CDR2 YFSETQ. The V and J ends lost 2 bases and 2 bases respectively, with 3 bases between them. CDR3 residues: CASSFNTDTQYF. CDR3 nucleotide sequence: TGCGCCAGCAGCTTTAACACAGATACGCAGTATTTT.

The chain combines TRBV11-3 with TRBJ2-5; D might be TRBD1 (5 bases). Germline V lookup: CDR1 SGHNT, CDR2 YENEEA. V lost 5 bases and J lost 3, with 13 bases in between. The CDR3 sequence is 14 residues long. Written as DNA, the CDR3 is TGTGCCAGCAGCCCAATCGAGACAGAAGAGACCCAGTACTTC. It encodes CASSPIETEETQYF.